This TCR beta chain emerged from a study of blood T cells in healthy people across ages. This clonotype has at least ten counts. One base away lies a much larger clone, so this may be a sequencing read error. Sample-barcoded 5' priming and a J-beta primer mix drove a second PCR of about 6 to 12 cycles. The study obtained at least 2.5 million CDR3-containing paired-end reads from every sample. One entry per CDR3 protein results from TCRdb running MiXCR on the 5' RACE reads. Here the sample spans approximately 360,000 distinct CDR3 sequences, about 55% being singletons. Sequenced: blood. The clonotype was recovered from a man between 60 and 75 years old in good health.

CDR3 in DNA: TGCAGTGCTAGGGATAGAGCTGGCGGGGGGCTCGAGACCCAGTACTTC. Protein product: CSARDRAGGGLETQYF. J is TRBJ2-5 and V is TRBV20-1, with TRBD2 identical over 8 bases. Germline CDR1 reads DFQATT; CDR2 reads SNEGSKA (reference sequence). V dropped 3 bases and J dropped 5; count of bases not matched to a gene: 14. The CDR3 consists of 16 residues.